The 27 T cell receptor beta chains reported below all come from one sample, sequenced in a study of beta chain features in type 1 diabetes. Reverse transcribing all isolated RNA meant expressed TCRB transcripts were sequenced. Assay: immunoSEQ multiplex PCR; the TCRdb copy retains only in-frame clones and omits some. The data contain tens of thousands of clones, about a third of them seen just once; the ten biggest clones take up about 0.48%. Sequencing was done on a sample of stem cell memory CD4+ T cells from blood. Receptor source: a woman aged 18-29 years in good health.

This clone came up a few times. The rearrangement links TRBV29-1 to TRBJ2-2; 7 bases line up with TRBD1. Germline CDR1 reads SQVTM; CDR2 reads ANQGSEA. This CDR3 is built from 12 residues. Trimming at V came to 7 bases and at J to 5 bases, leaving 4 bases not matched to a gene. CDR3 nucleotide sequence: TGCAGCGCGCAGGGGGAAACCGGGGAGCTGTTTTTT. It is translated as CSAQGETGELFF.

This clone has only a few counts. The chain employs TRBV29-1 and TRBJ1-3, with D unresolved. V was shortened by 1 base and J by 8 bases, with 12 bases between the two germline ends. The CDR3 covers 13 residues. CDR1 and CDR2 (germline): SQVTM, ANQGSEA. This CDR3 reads CSVEGLGGHTIYF. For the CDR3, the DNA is TGCAGCGTTGAAGGTCTGGGAGGCCACACCATATATTTT. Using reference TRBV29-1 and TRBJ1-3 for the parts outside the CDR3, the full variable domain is SAVISQKPSRDICQRGTSLTIQCQVDSQVTMMFWYRQQPGQSLTLIATANQGSEATYESGFVIDKFPISRPNLTFSTLTVSNMSPEDSSIYLCSVEGLGGHTIYFGEGSWLTVV.

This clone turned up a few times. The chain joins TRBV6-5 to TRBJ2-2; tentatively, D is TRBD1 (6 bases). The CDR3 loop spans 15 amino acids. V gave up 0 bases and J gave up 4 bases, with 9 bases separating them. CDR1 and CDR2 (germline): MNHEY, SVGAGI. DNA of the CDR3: TGTGCCAGCAGTTACTCGAACAGGGCCACCGGGGAGCTGTTTTTT. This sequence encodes CASSYSNRATGELFF.

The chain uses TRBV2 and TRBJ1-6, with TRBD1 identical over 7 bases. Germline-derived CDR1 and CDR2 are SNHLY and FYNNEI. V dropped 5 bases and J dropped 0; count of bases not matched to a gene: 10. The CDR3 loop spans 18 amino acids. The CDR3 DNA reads TGTGCCAGCAGTTCCTGGACAGGCGCAAGCTCCTATAATTCACCCCTCCACTTT. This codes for CASSSWTGASSYNSPLHF. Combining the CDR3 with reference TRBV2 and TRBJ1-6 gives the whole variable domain EPEVTQTPSHQVTQMGQEVILRCVPISNHLYFYWYRQILGQKVEFLVSFYNNEISEKSEIFDDQFSVERPDGSNFTLKIRSTKLEDSAMYFCASSSWTGASSYNSPLHFGNGTRLTVT.

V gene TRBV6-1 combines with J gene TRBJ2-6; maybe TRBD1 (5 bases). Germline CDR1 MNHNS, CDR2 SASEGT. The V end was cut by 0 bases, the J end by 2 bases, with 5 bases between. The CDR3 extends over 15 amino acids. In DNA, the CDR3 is TGTGCCAGCAGTGAAGCCAGGGCTGGGGCCAACGTCCTGACTTTC. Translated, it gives CASSEARAGANVLTF.

Here the CDR3 reads CASGLARGGTEAFF. CDR3 bases: TGTGCTAGTGGTTTGGCCAGAGGCGGGACTGAAGCTTTCTTT. The J gene is TRBJ1-1, the V gene TRBV12-5; unclear D gene. Looked up from germline, CDR1 is LGHNT and CDR2 is FRNRAP. Between the trimmed V and J ends, which lost 1 base and 5 bases, there was a span of 11 bases. CDR3 length equals 14 residues.

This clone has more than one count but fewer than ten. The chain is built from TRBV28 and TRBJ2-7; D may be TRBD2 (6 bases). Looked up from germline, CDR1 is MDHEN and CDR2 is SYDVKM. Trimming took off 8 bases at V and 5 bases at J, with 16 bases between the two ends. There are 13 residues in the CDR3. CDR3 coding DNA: TGTGCCAGCCGTGAGGAGGGATTGGACGAGCAGTACTTC. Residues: CASREEGLDEQYF.

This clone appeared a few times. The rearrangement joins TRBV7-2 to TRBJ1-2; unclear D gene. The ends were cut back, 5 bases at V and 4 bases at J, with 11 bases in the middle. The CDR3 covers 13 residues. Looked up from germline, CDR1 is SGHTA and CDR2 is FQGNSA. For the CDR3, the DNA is TGTGCCAGCAGCGCGGGATTCCTCTATGGCTACACCTTC. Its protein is CASSAGFLYGYTF.

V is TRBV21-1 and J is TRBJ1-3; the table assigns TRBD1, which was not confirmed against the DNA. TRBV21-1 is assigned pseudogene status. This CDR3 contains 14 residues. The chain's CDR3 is CASSKGTAGNTIYF. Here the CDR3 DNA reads TGTGCCAGCAGCAAGGGGACAGCTGGAAACACCATATATTTT.

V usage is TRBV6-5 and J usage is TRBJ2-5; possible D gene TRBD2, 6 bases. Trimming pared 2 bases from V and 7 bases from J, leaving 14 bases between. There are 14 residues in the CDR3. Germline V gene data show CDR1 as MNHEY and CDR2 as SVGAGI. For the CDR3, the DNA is TGTGCCAGCAGTTACGACAGAGGAGGGCGGACCCAGTACTTC. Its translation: CASSYDRGGRTQYF.

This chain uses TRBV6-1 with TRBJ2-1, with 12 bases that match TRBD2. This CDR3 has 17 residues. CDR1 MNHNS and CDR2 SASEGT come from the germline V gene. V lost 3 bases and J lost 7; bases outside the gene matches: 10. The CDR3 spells CASSDPGLAGGLNEQFF. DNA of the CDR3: TGTGCCAGCAGTGATCCAGGGCTAGCGGGAGGGTTAAATGAGCAGTTCTTC.

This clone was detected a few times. In DNA form, the CDR3 reads TGTGCCTCCCGGCGGGGGGCAAGCACTGAAGCTTTCTTT. Translation gives CASRRGASTEAFF. The V and J genes are TRBV30 and TRBJ1-1, with D tentatively TRBD1 (6 bases). Trimming cost V 7 bases and J 4 bases, with 16 bases left between them. This CDR3 is built from 13 residues. Germline V gene sequence: CDR1 GTSNPN, CDR2 SVGIG (reference sequence).

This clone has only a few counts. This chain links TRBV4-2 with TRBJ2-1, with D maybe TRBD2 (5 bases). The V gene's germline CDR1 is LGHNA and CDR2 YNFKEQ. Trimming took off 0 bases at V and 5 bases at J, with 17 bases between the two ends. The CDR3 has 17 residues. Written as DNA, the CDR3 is TGTGCCAGCAGCCAAGATCAGTCCAGCGGAAATAACAATGAGCAGTTCTTC. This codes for CASSQDQSSGNNNEQFF.

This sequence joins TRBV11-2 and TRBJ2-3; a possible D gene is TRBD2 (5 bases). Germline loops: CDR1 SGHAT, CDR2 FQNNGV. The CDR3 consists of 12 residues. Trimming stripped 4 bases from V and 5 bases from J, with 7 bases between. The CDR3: CASSSGIDTQYF. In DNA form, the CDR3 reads TGTGCCAGCAGCTCGGGGATAGATACGCAGTATTTT.

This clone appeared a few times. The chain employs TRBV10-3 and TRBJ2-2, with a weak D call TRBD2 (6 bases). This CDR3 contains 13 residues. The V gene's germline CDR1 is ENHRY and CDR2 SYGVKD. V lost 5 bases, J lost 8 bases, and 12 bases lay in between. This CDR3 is CAISRERVGELFF. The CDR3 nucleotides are TGTGCCATCAGTCGGGAGAGAGTGGGGGAGCTGTTTTTT.

CDR3: CASSPDNTDTQYF. CDR3 bases: TGTGCCAGCTCACCAGACAACACAGATACGCAGTATTTT. The chain has TRBV18 and TRBJ2-3; D gene unclear. Germline-derived CDR1 and CDR2 are KGHSH and LQKENI. Trimming stripped 2 bases from V and 2 bases from J, with 5 bases between. The CDR3 has 13 residues.

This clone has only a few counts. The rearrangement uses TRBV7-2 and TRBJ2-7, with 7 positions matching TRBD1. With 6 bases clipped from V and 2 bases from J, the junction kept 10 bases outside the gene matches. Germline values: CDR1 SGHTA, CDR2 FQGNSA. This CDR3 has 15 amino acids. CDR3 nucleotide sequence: TGTGCCAGCAGTCCGGGTGGGACAGCAACCTACGAGCAGTACTTC. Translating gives CASSPGGTATYEQYF. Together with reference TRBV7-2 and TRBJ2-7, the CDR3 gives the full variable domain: GAGVSQSPSNKVTEKGKDVELRCDPISGHTALYWYRQSLGQGLEFLIYFQGNSAPDKSGLPSDRFSAERTGGSVSTLTIQRTQQEDSAVYLCASSPGGTATYEQYFGPGTRLTVT.

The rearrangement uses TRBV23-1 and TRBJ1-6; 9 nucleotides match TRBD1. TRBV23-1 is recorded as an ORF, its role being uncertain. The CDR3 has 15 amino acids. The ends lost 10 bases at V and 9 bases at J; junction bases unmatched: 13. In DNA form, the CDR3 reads TGCGCCATGGGCCACGGGGACAGGGATGGTTCACCCCTCCACTTT. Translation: CAMGHGDRDGSPLHF.

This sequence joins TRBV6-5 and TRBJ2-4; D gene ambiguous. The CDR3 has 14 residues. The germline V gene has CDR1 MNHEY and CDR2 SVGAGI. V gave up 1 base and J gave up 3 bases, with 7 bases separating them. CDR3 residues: CASSYLVSKNIQYF. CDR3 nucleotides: TGTGCCAGCAGTTACTTGGTTAGCAAAAACATTCAGTACTTC.

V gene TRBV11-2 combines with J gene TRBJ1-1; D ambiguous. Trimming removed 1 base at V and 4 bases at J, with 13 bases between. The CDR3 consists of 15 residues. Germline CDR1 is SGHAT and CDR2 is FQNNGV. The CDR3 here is CASSLGLSGITEAFF. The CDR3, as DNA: TGTGCCAGCAGCTTAGGACTTTCGGGAATCACTGAAGCTTTCTTT.

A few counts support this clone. The chain's CDR3 is CATSRVGTGKHGYTF. The CDR3 DNA follows: TGTGCCACCAGCAGAGTGGGGACAGGGAAACATGGCTACACCTTC. V gene TRBV15 combines with J gene TRBJ1-2; 9 bases are shared with TRBD1. V dropped 1 base and J dropped 6; count of bases not matched to a gene: 6. Looked up from germline, CDR1 is LNHNV and CDR2 is YYDKDF (reference sequence). The CDR3 sequence is 15 residues long.

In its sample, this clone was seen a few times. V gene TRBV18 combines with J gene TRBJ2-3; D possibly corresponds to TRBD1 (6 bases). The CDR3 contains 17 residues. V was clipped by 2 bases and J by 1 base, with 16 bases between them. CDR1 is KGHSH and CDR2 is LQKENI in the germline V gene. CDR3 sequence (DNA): TGTGCCAGCTCACCATCCTCAGGGGCGGGTCGCACAGATACGCAGTATTTT. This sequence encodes CASSPSSGAGRTDTQYF.

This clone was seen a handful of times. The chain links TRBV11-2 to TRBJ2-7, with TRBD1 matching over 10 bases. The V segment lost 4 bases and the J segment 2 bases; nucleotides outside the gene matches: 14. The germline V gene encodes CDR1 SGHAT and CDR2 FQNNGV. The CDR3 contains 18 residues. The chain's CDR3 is CASSSGTGASFPTYEQYF. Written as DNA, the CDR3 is TGTGCCAGCAGCTCGGGGACAGGGGCCTCATTCCCTACCTACGAGCAGTACTTC.

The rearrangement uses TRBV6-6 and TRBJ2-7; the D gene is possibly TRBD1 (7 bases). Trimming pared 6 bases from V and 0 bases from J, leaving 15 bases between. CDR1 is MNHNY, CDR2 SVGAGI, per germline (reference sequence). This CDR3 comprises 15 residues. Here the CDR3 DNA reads TGTGCCAGCAGCTCGACAGGGAGGAGCTCCTACGAGCAGTACTTC. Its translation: CASSSTGRSSYEQYF.

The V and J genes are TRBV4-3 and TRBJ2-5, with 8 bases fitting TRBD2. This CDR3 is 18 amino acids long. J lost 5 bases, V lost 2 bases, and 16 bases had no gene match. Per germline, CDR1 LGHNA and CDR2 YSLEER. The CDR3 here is CASSQRPESRGGLETQYF. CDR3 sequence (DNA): TGCGCCAGCAGCCAACGGCCTGAAAGTCGGGGGGGGCTTGAGACCCAGTACTTC.

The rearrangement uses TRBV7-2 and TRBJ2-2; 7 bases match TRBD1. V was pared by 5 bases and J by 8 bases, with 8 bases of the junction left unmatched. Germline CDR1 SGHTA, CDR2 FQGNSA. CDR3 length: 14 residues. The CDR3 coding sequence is TGTGCCAGCAGCGACGGTAGGGGGCCTGGGGAGCTGTTTTTT. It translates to CASSDGRGPGELFF.

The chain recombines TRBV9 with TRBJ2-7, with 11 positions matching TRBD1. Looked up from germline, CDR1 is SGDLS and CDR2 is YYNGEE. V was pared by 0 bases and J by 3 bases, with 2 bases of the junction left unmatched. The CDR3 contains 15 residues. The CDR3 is CASSVEGTGGYEQYF. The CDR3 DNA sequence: TGTGCCAGCAGCGTAGAGGGGACAGGGGGCTACGAGCAGTACTTC.